This T cell receptor (beta chain) was sequenced in a study of vaccination effects on CD4 cells after COVID-19. In regard to this clone: Its antigen is unidentified.

Trimming removed 7 bases from V and 4 bases from J, with 7 bases in between. This CDR3 has 11 amino acids. The ViraFEST assay expanded antigen-specific CD4+ T cells with viral peptide pools before sequencing. With about ten days of culture completed, CD4+ T cells were isolated. People in the vaccine group had not been infected with SARS-CoV-2 before, and their nucleocapsid antibodies were negative. Only in-frame clones appear in the TCRdb table, and some are missing; sequencing was by immunoSEQ multiplex PCR. The repertoire has tens of thousands of clones, approximately 70% of them found once; the top ten carry approximately 3.8%.

This rearrangement joins TRBV12-3 or TRBV12-4 to TRBJ1-2; D gene ambiguous. This TCR derives from a human donor who received a COVID-19 vaccine. This specimen was CD4+ T cells from PBMCs cultured with HCoV-OC43 spike peptides, taken before COVID-19 vaccination. As to subset: HCoV-OC43 spike overlapping peptide pool stimulation. The CDR3 loop is CASTRGYGYTF. For the CDR3, the DNA is TGTGCCAGCACGCGGGGCTATGGCTACACCTTC.